This T cell receptor (beta chain) was sequenced for a study of immune heterogeneity within non-small cell lung tumors. Amplification of TCR beta CDR3 was performed by multiplex PCR with 32 V and 13 J primers. One entry per CDR3 protein results from TCRdb running MiXCR on the multiplex PCR reads. Among about 10,000 distinct CDR3 sequences listed, 17% were seen once. The sample holds a few counts of this clonotype. TCRs were amplified from 600 to 700 ng gDNA of bulk tumor per sample. Biopsy collection occurred during surgery, with several far-apart biopsies per primary tumor. Patients went through curative surgery, and their non-small cell lung cancer was untreated and newly diagnosed. The receptor's source is a man aged 35-49 years with non-small cell lung cancer. The material sequenced was lung tumor tissue.

CDR3 nucleotide sequence: TGTGCCAGCTTATACAACGTATACAATGAGCAGTTCTTC. Translation: CASLYNVYNEQFF. The chain employs TRBV2 and TRBJ2-1, with D hard to call. Germline lookup yields CDR1 SNHLY and CDR2 FYNNEI. The CDR3 runs 13 residues. The V end was cut by 8 bases, the J end by 4 bases, with 12 bases between.